The 19 T cell receptor beta chains listed next were all sequenced from one sample in a study of blood T cell repertoires in COVID-19. Some clones are missing from TCRdb's copy, which holds only in-frame ones; the method was immunoSEQ multiplex PCR. The sample has roughly 43,000 clones, under 85% seen once. The source material was peripheral blood. The receptors stem from a woman older than 75 with acute or convalescent COVID-19.

The CDR3 protein is CASNFLETQYF. For the CDR3, the DNA is TGTGCCAGCAACTTTTTGGAGACCCAGTACTTC. The chain has TRBV25-1 and TRBJ2-5; D not certain. From germline, CDR1 is MGHDK and CDR2 SYGVNS. This CDR3 has 11 amino acids. Trimming took 7 bases from V and 5 from J, leaving 8 bases between them. The full variable domain, its missing parts supplied by reference TRBV25-1 and TRBJ2-5, is EADIYQTPRYLVIGTGKKITLECSQTMGHDKMYWYQQDPGMELHLIHYSYGVNSTEKGDLSSESTVSRIRTEHFPLTLESARPSHTSQYLCASNFLETQYFGPGTRLLVL.

The chain carries TRBV2 and TRBJ1-3, with unresolved D. Trimming took off 7 bases at V and 4 bases at J, with 11 bases between the two ends. The CDR3 spans 13 residues. Germline lookup yields CDR1 SNHLY and CDR2 FYNNEI. CDR3 region: CASILTRGNTIYF. CDR3 in DNA: TGTGCCAGCATCCTCACGAGAGGAAACACCATATATTTT.

This chain uses TRBV19 with TRBJ1-2; tentative D call: TRBD1 (6 bases). Germline V lookup: CDR1 LNHDA, CDR2 SQIVND (reference sequence). Trimming took 10 bases from V and 1 from J, leaving 10 bases between them. This CDR3 region has 12 residues. The CDR3, as DNA: TGTGCCACCACACAGGGTAACTATGGCTACACCTTC. Translation: CATTQGNYGYTF. Combining the CDR3 with reference TRBV19 and TRBJ1-2 gives the whole variable domain DGGITQSPKYLFRKEGQNVTLSCEQNLNHDAMYWYRQDPGQGLRLIYYSQIVNDFQKGDIAEGYSVSREKKESFPLTVTSAQKNPTAFYLCATTQGNYGYTFGSGTRLTVV.

V gene TRBV20-1 combines with J gene TRBJ2-2; a possible D gene is TRBD1 (6 bases). Looked up from germline, CDR1 is DFQATT and CDR2 is SNEGSKA (reference sequence). The length of the CDR3 is 16 residues. The V and J ends lost 3 bases and 3 bases respectively, with 17 bases between them. CDR3 region: CSASLRDKGYTGELFF. The CDR3 DNA follows: TGCAGTGCTAGTTTGAGGGACAAAGGATACACCGGGGAGCTGTTTTTT.

This chain connects TRBV3-1 (or the pseudogene TRBV3-2) to TRBJ1-4; unclear D gene. The CDR3 contains 15 residues. Trimming pared 6 bases from V and 3 bases from J, leaving 14 bases between. CDR1 and CDR2 (germline): LGHDT, YNNKEL (reference sequence). The CDR3 loop is CASREVGRANEKLFF. CDR3 sequence (DNA): TGTGCCAGCAGGGAAGTTGGGAGGGCTAATGAAAAACTGTTTTTT.

The gene calls are TRBV18 and TRBJ2-1, with 14 bases aligning to TRBD2. CDR1 KGHSH and CDR2 LQKENI come from the germline V gene. The trim removed 3 bases at V and 9 bases at J, leaving 7 bases unmatched. This CDR3 region has 16 residues. CDR3 sequence: CASSPSTSGGVGEQFF. The CDR3 DNA reads TGTGCCAGCTCACCTTCGACTAGCGGGGGGGTCGGTGAGCAGTTCTTC. Complete variable domain (other parts from reference TRBV18 and TRBJ2-1): NAGVMQNPRHLVRRRGQEARLRCSPMKGHSHVYWYRQLPEEGLKFMVYLQKENIIDESGMPKERFSAEFPKEGPSILRIQQVVRGDSAAYFCASSPSTSGGVGEQFFGPGTRLTVL.

The rearrangement links TRBV3-1 (or the pseudogene TRBV3-2) to TRBJ1-6, with D perhaps matching TRBD1 (6 bases). The CDR3 totals 16 residues. Germline V gene lookup returns CDR1 LGHDT and CDR2 YNNKEL (reference sequence). The ends were cut back, 5 bases at V and 2 bases at J, with 13 bases in the middle. The CDR3 DNA sequence: TGTGCCAGCAGCTCGTCCCGGGACACCTATAATTCACCCCTCCACTTT. This sequence encodes CASSSSRDTYNSPLHF.

The rearrangement uses TRBV15 and TRBJ2-1; D may be TRBD1 (6 bases). CDR3 length: 12 residues. Trimming removed 8 bases from V and 3 bases from J, with 8 bases in between. The V gene's germline CDR1 is LNHNV and CDR2 YYDKDF (reference sequence). The chain's CDR3 is CATAQGYNEQFF. CDR3 DNA: TGTGCCACCGCACAGGGCTACAATGAGCAGTTCTTC.

The chain joins TRBV21-1 to TRBJ1-1; the D segment call TRBD1 is taken from the table without a DNA check. TRBV21-1 is classified as a pseudogene. CDR3 length: 17 amino acids. Written as DNA, the CDR3 is TGTGCCAGCAGCAATGAAGGGGTGCCGGGCCCCTGGGGTGAAGCTTTCTTT. Protein: CASSNEGVPGPWGEAFF.

This chain connects TRBV30 to TRBJ1-2; D remains ambiguous. V was pared by 4 bases and J by 4 bases, with 7 bases between. The CDR3 runs to 11 residues. CDR1 and CDR2 from the germline V gene are GTSNPN and SVGIG (reference sequence). CDR3 in amino acids: CAWTLGYGYTF. The DNA for the CDR3 is TGTGCCTGGACCCTCGGCTATGGCTACACCTTC. Looking up the rest from reference TRBV30 and TRBJ1-2 gives the full variable domain: SQTIHQWPATLVQPVGSPLSLECTVEGTSNPNLYWYRQAAGRGLQLLFYSVGIGQISSEVPQNLSASRPQDRQFILSSKKLLLSDSGFYLCAWTLGYGYTFGSGTRLTVV.

The V gene is TRBV28, the J gene TRBJ1-1; a possible D gene is TRBD1 (5 bases). CDR3 size: 15 residues. Between the trimmed V and J ends, which lost 4 bases and 1 base, there was a span of 13 bases. The germline CDR1 and CDR2 sequences are MDHEN and SYDVKM. The CDR3 loop is CASSSPGGSNTEAFF. In nucleotides, the CDR3 is TGTGCCAGCAGTTCCCCCGGGGGGTCGAACACTGAAGCTTTCTTT.

The chain couples TRBV21-1 to TRBJ1-2. TRBV21-1 is designated a pseudogene. This CDR3 has 15 amino acids. CDR3 bases: TGTGCCAGCAGCAGCCTGGGGAGGGGGAACTATGGCTACACCTTC. It translates to CASSSLGRGNYGYTF.

Regarding this clone: This sample includes further DNA sequences coding for the same CDR3. The chain links TRBV20-1 to TRBJ2-7, with D perhaps matching TRBD2 (5 bases). The CDR3 sequence is 11 residues long. The germline CDR1 and CDR2 sequences are DFQATT and SNEGSKA (reference sequence). The CDR3 spells CSARGPYEQYF. As DNA, the CDR3 is TGCAGCGCTCGGGGTCCCTACGAGCAGTACTTC.

The genes are TRBV12-3 or TRBV12-4 and TRBJ2-1; 7 positions match TRBD2. The CDR3 loop spans 13 amino acids. With 3 bases clipped from V and 7 bases from J, the junction kept 3 bases outside the gene matches. CDR3 in amino acids: CASSFGGGNEQFF. The CDR3 DNA reads as TGTGCCAGCAGTTTTGGGGGGGGGAATGAGCAGTTCTTC.

This chain links TRBV2 with TRBJ2-3; 10 bases fit TRBD2. Germline V gene lookup returns CDR1 SNHLY and CDR2 FYNNEI. V lost 6 bases, J lost 4 bases, and 4 bases stayed unmatched. The CDR3 runs 14 residues. CDR3 coding DNA: TGTGCCAGCAGGAGAGCGGGGGGGGCAGATACGCAGTATTTT. Translating it yields CASRRAGGADTQYF.

The chain combines TRBV19 with TRBJ1-4; 10 bases are a match to TRBD1. The CDR3 has 15 residues. Germline CDR1 LNHDA, CDR2 SQIVND (reference sequence). Trimming at V came to 5 bases and at J to 8 bases, leaving 8 bases not matched to a gene. This chain's CDR3 is CASSSAGTGEEKLFF. The CDR3 region has the DNA TGTGCCAGTAGTTCCGCCGGGACAGGGGAGGAAAAACTGTTTTTT.

V usage is TRBV5-1 and J usage is TRBJ2-7; 7 nucleotides line up with TRBD1. Germline lookup yields CDR1 SGHRS and CDR2 YFSETQ. V was clipped by 3 bases and J by 4 bases; unmatched bases: 1. The length of the CDR3 is 12 residues. DNA of the CDR3: TGCGCCAGCAGCTCACAGGGGTACGAGCAGTACTTC. Its translation: CASSSQGYEQYF.

V gene TRBV11-2 combines with J gene TRBJ2-7, with D maybe TRBD1 (6 bases). Germline CDR1 is SGHAT and CDR2 is FQNNGV. The CDR3 is 15 residues long. V lost 0 bases, J lost 2 bases, and 11 bases lay in between. The CDR3 DNA reads TGTGCCAGCAGCTTAGATCGGACAGACCCCTACGAGCAGTACTTC. It yields the protein CASSLDRTDPYEQYF. The full variable domain, with the rest looked up from reference TRBV11-2 and TRBJ2-7, is EAGVAQSPRYKIIEKRQSVAFWCNPISGHATLYWYQQILGQGPKLLIQFQNNGVVDDSQLPKDRFSAERLKGVDSTLKIQPAKLEDSAVYLCASSLDRTDPYEQYFGPGTRLTVT.

The chain recombines TRBV19 with TRBJ1-1; no firm D call. The CDR3 covers 11 residues. CDR1 and CDR2 (germline): LNHDA, SQIVND (reference sequence). The V end lost 3 bases, the J end lost 6 bases, and 5 bases lay between the germline ends. CDR3 region: CASSIRSEAFF. Written as DNA, the CDR3 is TGTGCCAGTAGTATCAGGTCTGAAGCTTTCTTT.